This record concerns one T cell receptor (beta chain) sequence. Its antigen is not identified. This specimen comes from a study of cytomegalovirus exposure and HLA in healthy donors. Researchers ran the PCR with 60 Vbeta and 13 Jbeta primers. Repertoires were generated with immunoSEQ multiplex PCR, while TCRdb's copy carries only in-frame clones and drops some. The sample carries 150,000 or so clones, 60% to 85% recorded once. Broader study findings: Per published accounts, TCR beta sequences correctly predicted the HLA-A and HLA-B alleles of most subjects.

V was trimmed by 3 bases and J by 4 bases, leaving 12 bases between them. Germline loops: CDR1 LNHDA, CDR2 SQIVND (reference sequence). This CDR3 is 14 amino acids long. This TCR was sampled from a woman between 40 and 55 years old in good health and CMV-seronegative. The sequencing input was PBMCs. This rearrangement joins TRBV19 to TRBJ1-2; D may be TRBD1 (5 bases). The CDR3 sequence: CASSILQEGYGYTF. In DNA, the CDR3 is TGTGCCAGTAGTATCTTACAGGAGGGCTATGGCTACACCTTC.